A single sample is the source of the 9 T cell receptor beta chains below, sequenced in a study of cytomegalovirus exposure and HLA in healthy donors. PCR involved 60 Vbeta and 13 Jbeta primers. Data came from immunoSEQ multiplex PCR; TCRdb stores just in-frame clones and leaves some out. The sample has 25,000 to 40,000 clones, about 63% seen once. The source material was PBMCs. These receptors were taken from a man over 45 in good health and CMV-seropositive.

This clone showed up just a few times. The chain employs TRBV30 and TRBJ2-1; TRBD1 might be the D (6 bases). Germline V lookup: CDR1 GTSNPN, CDR2 SVGIG (reference sequence). The germline V and J ends were trimmed by 2 bases and 7 bases, with 9 bases remaining between them. The CDR3 has 12 amino acids. This chain's CDR3 is CAWSLQGNEQFF. CDR3 coding DNA: TGTGCCTGGAGTCTACAGGGAAATGAGCAGTTCTTC.

This chain connects TRBV11-3 to TRBJ1-1; TRBD1 aligns across 8 bases. The germline V gene has CDR1 SGHNT and CDR2 YENEEA. This CDR3 contains 13 residues. V lost 5 bases, J lost 4 bases, and 3 bases stayed unmatched. CDR3: CASSGQGSTEAFF. The CDR3 DNA reads TGTGCCAGCAGCGGACAGGGCAGCACTGAAGCTTTCTTT.

This clone was observed a few times. The chain employs TRBV5-6 and TRBJ2-4, with TRBD2 matching 15 bases. The ends lost 4 bases at V and 6 bases at J; junction bases unmatched: 8. Looked up from germline, CDR1 is SGHDT and CDR2 is YYEEEE. This CDR3 has 17 residues. The CDR3: CASSAGTSGRYGNIQYF. The DNA of the CDR3 is TGTGCCAGCAGCGCCGGGACTAGCGGGAGGTACGGAAACATTCAGTACTTC.

V usage is TRBV28 and J usage is TRBJ1-5, with D possibly matching TRBD1 (5 bases). V was clipped by 5 bases and J by 3 bases, with 14 bases between them. This CDR3 spans 15 amino acids. The germline V gene encodes CDR1 MDHEN and CDR2 SYDVKM. CDR3 loop: CASSAGRRNNQPQHF. CDR3 DNA sequence: TGTGCCAGCAGTGCGGGACGGAGAAACAATCAGCCCCAGCATTTT. Full variable domain (rest looked up from reference TRBV28 and TRBJ1-5): DVKVTQSSRYLVKRTGEKVFLECVQDMDHENMFWYRQDPGLGLRLIYFSYDVKMKEKGDIPEGYSVSREKKERFSLILESASTNQTSMYLCASSAGRRNNQPQHFGDGTRLSIL.

This clone has more than one count but fewer than ten. The chain has TRBV5-6 and TRBJ2-5; 10 nucleotides agree with TRBD2. Trimming at V came to 0 bases and at J to 5 bases, leaving 1 base not matched to a gene. Germline CDR1 and CDR2: SGHDT and YYEEEE. The CDR3 has 14 residues. In DNA form, the CDR3 reads TGTGCCAGCAGCTTGGCTAGCGGGGGTGAGACCCAGTACTTC. It is translated as CASSLASGGETQYF. The full variable domain, with the rest looked up from reference TRBV5-6 and TRBJ2-5, is DAGVTQSPTHLIKTRGQQVTLRCSPKSGHDTVSWYQQALGQGPQFIFQYYEEEERQRGNFPDRFSGHQFPNYSSELNVNALLLGDSALYLCASSLASGGETQYFGPGTRLLVL.

The table lists this clone with a few counts. The rearrangement uses TRBV7-7 and TRBJ1-5; D might be TRBD1 (6 bases). This CDR3 has 15 amino acids. Germline lookup yields CDR1 SSHAT and CDR2 FNYEAQ (reference sequence). V dropped 4 bases and J dropped 0 bases, with 10 bases sitting between them. This CDR3 is CASSSTGYSNQPQHF. CDR3 nucleotides: TGTGCCAGCAGCTCGACAGGCTATAGCAATCAGCCCCAGCATTTT.

The rearrangement uses TRBV9 and TRBJ2-2, with D possibly being TRBD2 (6 bases). V dropped 0 bases and J dropped 6 bases, with 15 bases sitting between them. Germline V gene sequence: CDR1 SGDLS, CDR2 YYNGEE. CDR3 length: 16 amino acids. In DNA, the CDR3 is TGTGCCAGCAGCGTAGTTGCAGGGACGGGGGCCGGGGAGCTGTTTTTT. The encoded protein is CASSVVAGTGAGELFF. Combining the CDR3 with reference TRBV9 and TRBJ2-2 gives the whole variable domain DSGVTQTPKHLITATGQRVTLRCSPRSGDLSVYWYQQSLDQGLQFLIQYYNGEERAKGNILERFSAQQFPDLHSELNLSSLELGDSALYFCASSVVAGTGAGELFFGEGSRLTVL.

V and J are TRBV30 and TRBJ2-1; maybe TRBD1 (5 bases). Germline CDR1 is GTSNPN and CDR2 is SVGIG (reference sequence). V gave up 1 base and J gave up 4 bases, with 11 bases separating them. The CDR3 is made up of 14 amino acids. In DNA, the CDR3 is TGTGCCTGGAGTGCACATTCAGGGTACAATGAGCAGTTCTTC. Its protein is CAWSAHSGYNEQFF.

This clone was recorded a few times. In nucleotides, the CDR3 is TGTGCCAGCAGCTTAGTCAGAACAAATAGCAATCAGCCCCAGCATTTT. Its protein product is CASSLVRTNSNQPQHF. The rearrangement links TRBV7-8 to TRBJ1-5; no clear D gene. The CDR3 contains 16 residues. Germline values: CDR1 SGHVS, CDR2 FQNEAQ. V lost 1 base, J lost 0 bases, and 10 bases lay in between.